The subject of this entry is one T cell receptor beta chain. Its antigen is not known. The record originates from a study of human thymus T cells. Profiling relied on immunoSEQ multiplex PCR, and the TCRdb table lists in-frame clones only, not all of them. The table shows about 130,000 clones, with around 94% occurring only once. The study's findings and limits: Thymic TCR repertoires of unrelated people reportedly overlapped highly. Blood and thymic repertoires both appeared biased in V and J gene usage.

Thymic samples were excised during corrective heart operations. Having corrective surgery for congenital heart defects, healthy Finnish infants were the ones who donated. Sample: thymus tissue. This clonotype originated in a boy younger than two with a congenital heart defect but otherwise immunologically healthy.

CDR3 DNA: TGTGCCAGCAGCCAAGCTTTTCATTATGGCTACACCTTC. This encodes CASSQAFHYGYTF. The chain uses TRBV14 and TRBJ1-2, with D unclear. Looked up from germline, CDR1 is SGHDN and CDR2 is FVKESK. The CDR3 length is 13 residues. Deletions cut 1 base from V and 5 bases from J, with 8 bases between.